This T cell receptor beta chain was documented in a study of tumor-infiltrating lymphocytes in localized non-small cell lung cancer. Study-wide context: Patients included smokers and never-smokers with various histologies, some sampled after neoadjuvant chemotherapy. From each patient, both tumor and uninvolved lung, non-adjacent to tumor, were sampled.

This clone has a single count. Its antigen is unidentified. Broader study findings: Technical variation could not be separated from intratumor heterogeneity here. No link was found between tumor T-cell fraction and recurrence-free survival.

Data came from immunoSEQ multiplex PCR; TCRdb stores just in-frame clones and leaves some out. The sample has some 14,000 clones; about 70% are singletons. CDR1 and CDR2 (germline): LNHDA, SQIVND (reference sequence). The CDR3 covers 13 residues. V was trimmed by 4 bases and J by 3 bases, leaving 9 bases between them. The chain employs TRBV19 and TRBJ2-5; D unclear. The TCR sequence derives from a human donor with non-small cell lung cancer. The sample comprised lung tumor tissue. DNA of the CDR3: TGTGCCAGTAGTAGATCTACAGAAGAGACCCAGTACTTC. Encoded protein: CASSRSTEETQYF.